The 28 T cell receptor beta chains presented below share a single source sample, sequenced in a study of blood T cell repertoires in COVID-19. Profiling relied on immunoSEQ multiplex PCR, and the TCRdb table lists in-frame clones only, not all of them. This repertoire shows 190,000 or so clones, roughly four fifths found once; its top ten account for around 9%. Sample: PBMCs or T cells enriched from blood (not recorded which). Source of these receptors: a man aged 40-50 years who had recovered from COVID-19.

This clone occurred many times. The chain recombines TRBV21-1 with TRBJ2-7; TRBD2 was called by the table and not checked on the DNA. TRBV21-1 represents a pseudogene. The CDR3 contains 15 residues. The CDR3 DNA is TGTGCCAGAGACCATTGGGGACTCGATACCTACGAGCAGTACTTC. This sequence encodes CARDHWGLDTYEQYF.

V is TRBV7-9 and J is TRBJ2-7; 12 nucleotides agree with TRBD1. J lost 5 bases, V lost 5 bases, and 7 bases had no gene match. The CDR3 has 15 residues. Per germline, CDR1 SEHNR and CDR2 FQNEAQ (reference sequence). CDR3 bases: TGTGCCAGCAGCCTTCAGGGGACAGGGGGCCACGAGCAGTACTTC. Its translation is CASSLQGTGGHEQYF. Looking up the rest from reference TRBV7-9 and TRBJ2-7 gives the full variable domain: DTGVSQNPRHKITKRGQNVTFRCDPISEHNRLYWYRQTLGQGPEFLTYFQNEAQLEKSRLLSDRFSAERPKGSFSTLEIQRTEQGDSAMYLCASSLQGTGGHEQYFGPGTRLTVT.

This clone was seen a handful of times. This chain links TRBV11-2 with TRBJ1-3; no firm D call. Germline values: CDR1 SGHAT, CDR2 FQNNGV. This CDR3 is built from 16 residues. The V gene lost 5 bases and the J gene lost 0 bases, with 14 bases spanning the gap. CDR3 sequence reads: CASSPLRRSSGNTIYF. The CDR3 region has the DNA TGTGCCAGCAGCCCCCTGCGGAGGAGCTCTGGAAACACCATATATTTT. Drawing the rest from reference TRBV11-2 and TRBJ1-3, the complete variable domain is EAGVAQSPRYKIIEKRQSVAFWCNPISGHATLYWYQQILGQGPKLLIQFQNNGVVDDSQLPKDRFSAERLKGVDSTLKIQPAKLEDSAVYLCASSPLRRSSGNTIYFGEGSWLTVV.

This chain connects TRBV7-7 to TRBJ2-2; 10 bases are shared with TRBD1. V gave up 5 bases and J gave up 5 bases; unmatched junction bases: 8. CDR3 length equals 16 residues. Germline CDR1 SSHAT, CDR2 FNYEAQ (reference sequence). The CDR3 is CASSPRDRGFTGELFF. The CDR3 DNA reads TGTGCCAGCAGCCCCCGGGACAGGGGATTTACCGGGGAGCTGTTTTTT.

This chain connects TRBV5-8 to TRBJ1-5; possibly TRBD1 for D (6 bases). The V gene's germline CDR1 is SGHTS and CDR2 YDEGEE. Trimming took off 5 bases at V and 4 bases at J, with 13 bases between the two ends. The length of the CDR3 is 14 residues. CDR3 DNA: TGTGCCAGCAGTATGGATCAGGGGAATCAGCCCCAGCATTTT. It is translated as CASSMDQGNQPQHF.

V usage is TRBV19 and J usage is TRBJ2-7; possibly TRBD2 for D (5 bases). CDR1 LNHDA and CDR2 SQIVND come from the germline V gene (reference sequence). Trimming pared 8 bases from V and 0 bases from J, leaving 14 bases between. This CDR3 contains 14 residues. The CDR3 is CASGSWGYSYEQYF. In nucleotides, the CDR3 is TGTGCCAGTGGGAGTTGGGGATACTCCTACGAGCAGTACTTC.

The chain carries TRBV10-2 and TRBJ2-1, with D tentatively TRBD2 (5 bases). Germline V gene sequence: CDR1 WSHSY, CDR2 SAAADI. Trimming left V 6 bases short and J 9 bases short, with 9 bases between. The CDR3 consists of 11 residues. In nucleotides, the CDR3 is TGCGCCAGCAGGGACTTTGGTGAGCAGTTCTTC. It yields the protein CASRDFGEQFF.

This clone was picked up a small number of times. The CDR3 DNA is TGCGCCAGCAAACGAGACAGGAACACTGAAGCTTTCTTT. Translated: CASKRDRNTEAFF. The rearrangement links TRBV10-1 to TRBJ1-1, with D tentatively TRBD1 (5 bases). V was clipped by 7 bases and J by 1 base, with 10 bases between them. Germline CDR1 reads WNHNN; CDR2 reads SYGVQD (reference sequence). This CDR3 spans 13 amino acids.

This clone was seen only once. The chain is built from TRBV2 and TRBJ2-4, with D hard to call. Trimming shortened V by 3 bases and J by 5 bases, and 8 bases separated the two germline ends. This CDR3 region has 13 residues. Germline assignment: CDR1 SNHLY and CDR2 FYNNEI. The DNA of the CDR3 is TGTGCCAGCAGTGAGGGCCTCCAAAACATTCAGTACTTC. Residues: CASSEGLQNIQYF.

J is TRBJ1-4 and V is TRBV3-1 (or the pseudogene TRBV3-2), with 8 positions matching TRBD1. V was pared by 4 bases and J by 7 bases, with 2 bases of the junction left unmatched. Germline V gives CDR1 LGHDT, CDR2 YNNKEL (reference sequence). The CDR3 is made up of 13 amino acids. The CDR3 DNA is TGTGCCAGCAGCCGAACAGGGGGTGAAAAACTGTTTTTT. Its protein product is CASSRTGGEKLFF.

The V gene is TRBV5-1, the J gene TRBJ2-5; D is unclear. The germline gives CDR1 SGHRS, CDR2 YFSETQ. The germline V and J ends were trimmed by 4 bases and 5 bases, with 15 bases remaining between them. This CDR3 region has 14 residues. CDR3 in amino acids: CASSLGGSWETQYF. The CDR3 bases are TGCGCCAGCAGCCTAGGCGGTAGCTGGGAGACCCAGTACTTC.

The rearrangement uses TRBV5-5 and TRBJ1-3; no firm D call. CDR1 is SGHKS and CDR2 is YYEKEE in the germline V gene (reference sequence). Deletions cut 0 bases from V and 0 bases from J, with 10 bases between. CDR3 size: 16 residues. This CDR3 reads CASSLGHSGSGNTIYF. The CDR3 bases are TGTGCCAGCAGCTTGGGCCACAGCGGCTCTGGAAACACCATATATTTT.

V gene TRBV10-1 combines with J gene TRBJ2-1; 14 nucleotides align to TRBD2. Germline values: CDR1 WNHNN, CDR2 SYGVQD (reference sequence). With V trimmed by 5 bases and J by 4 bases, 4 bases remained unmatched. The CDR3 is made up of 16 amino acids. The CDR3, as DNA: TGCGCCAGCAGTCAAGGACTAGCGGGGGGATACAATGAGCAGTTCTTC. It encodes CASSQGLAGGYNEQFF.

The DNA of the CDR3 is TGCAGCGTGGACAGCGCGTACCCTCACTACGAGCAGTACTTC. This sequence encodes CSVDSAYPHYEQYF. The V and J genes are TRBV29-1 and TRBJ2-7, with D possibly being TRBD1 (6 bases). The V gene lost 6 bases and the J gene lost 3 bases, with 18 bases spanning the gap. This CDR3 has 14 residues. Germline CDR1 is SQVTM and CDR2 is ANQGSEA.

This chain connects TRBV19 to TRBJ2-1; 7 nucleotides agree with TRBD2. CDR3 length: 16 residues. J was trimmed by 4 bases and V by 5 bases; bases with no gene match: 11. Germline values: CDR1 LNHDA, CDR2 SQIVND (reference sequence). The CDR3 here is CASSPEGLLRYNEQFF. In nucleotides, the CDR3 is TGTGCCAGTAGTCCTGAGGGACTACTTCGTTACAATGAGCAGTTCTTC. Full variable domain (rest looked up from reference TRBV19 and TRBJ2-1): DGGITQSPKYLFRKEGQNVTLSCEQNLNHDAMYWYRQDPGQGLRLIYYSQIVNDFQKGDIAEGYSVSREKKESFPLTVTSAQKNPTAFYLCASSPEGLLRYNEQFFGPGTRLTVL.

The rearrangement joins TRBV6-5 to TRBJ2-7, with a possible D match to TRBD1 (6 bases). Germline V gene lookup returns CDR1 MNHEY and CDR2 SVGAGI. The CDR3 sequence is 14 residues long. Trimming pared 0 bases from V and 4 bases from J, leaving 10 bases between. The CDR3 DNA reads as TGTGCCAGCAGTTACTCCCAGGGGAAATACGAGCAGTACTTC. Its translation: CASSYSQGKYEQYF.

The chain employs TRBV6-4 and TRBJ2-1; D perhaps matches TRBD2 (5 bases). From germline, CDR1 is MRHNA and CDR2 SNTAGT. The CDR3 runs 15 residues. The V end was cut by 6 bases, the J end by 4 bases, with 16 bases between. The CDR3 DNA reads as TGTGCCAGCAGGAGGGCGGCGGGCCAATACAATGAGCAGTTCTTC. Protein product: CASRRAAGQYNEQFF.

A remark on this clone: A read error may be the cause here, since a much bigger clone is one base away. The chain recombines TRBV14 with TRBJ2-7, with D perhaps TRBD1 (6 bases). Germline lookup yields CDR1 SGHDN and CDR2 FVKESK. V dropped 4 bases and J dropped 2 bases, with 9 bases sitting between them. The CDR3 runs 13 residues. CDR3 DNA: TGTGCCAGCAGCCCGGACAGTACCTACGAGCAGTACTTC. Translation: CASSPDSTYEQYF.

This chain joins TRBV4-1 and TRBJ2-5; D might be TRBD1 (5 bases). V lost 0 bases and J lost 5, with 16 bases in between. The germline CDR1 and CDR2 sequences are MGHRA and YSYEKL. The CDR3 loop spans 16 amino acids. The CDR3 nucleotides are TGCGCCAGCAGCCAAGATCCCCGGCAGGGTGGGGAGACCCAGTACTTC. This codes for CASSQDPRQGGETQYF.

This chain connects TRBV7-2 to TRBJ1-2; D is undetermined. V was pared by 0 bases and J by 6 bases, with 14 bases between. Germline V gene data show CDR1 as SGHTA and CDR2 as FQGNSA. The CDR3 loop spans 15 amino acids. CDR3 nucleotides: TGTGCCAGCAGCTTAGCCCGCAGGTCCTACGATGGCTACACCTTC. This sequence encodes CASSLARRSYDGYTF.

The V and J genes are TRBV5-8 and TRBJ1-5; 8 bases match TRBD1. The CDR3 covers 16 residues. After removal of 1 base from V and 9 bases from J, the junction contained 12 bases not matched to a gene. Germline lookup yields CDR1 SGHTS and CDR2 YDEGEE. The CDR3 reads CASSLYGQGRIRPQHF. For the CDR3, the DNA is TGTGCCAGCAGCTTGTATGGACAGGGCCGGATCCGGCCCCAGCATTTT. Using reference TRBV5-8 and TRBJ1-5 for the parts outside the CDR3, the full variable domain is EAGVTQSPTHLIKTRGQQATLRCSPISGHTSVYWYQQALGLGLQFLLWYDEGEERNRGNFPPRFSGRQFPNYSSELNVNALELEDSALYLCASSLYGQGRIRPQHFGDGTRLSIL.

The V gene is TRBV18, the J gene TRBJ1-5; 8 bases map to TRBD1. Germline-derived CDR1 and CDR2 are KGHSH and LQKENI. There are 15 residues in the CDR3. The J segment lost 5 bases and the V segment lost 3 bases, leaving 6 bases of the junction unmatched. In nucleotides, the CDR3 is TGTGCCAGCTCACCTGGCCAGGGGGCCTATCAGCCCCAGCATTTT. Amino acid sequence: CASSPGQGAYQPQHF.

This chain connects TRBV4-1 to TRBJ2-2, with 7 nucleotides matching TRBD2. From germline, CDR1 is MGHRA and CDR2 YSYEKL. The CDR3 consists of 18 residues. V gave up 1 base and J gave up 4 bases; unmatched junction bases: 12. CDR3 sequence (DNA): TGCGCCAGCAGCCAAGGGCAAGCGGGGTACGGGATCACCGGGGAGCTGTTTTTT. As protein: CASSQGQAGYGITGELFF.

The genes are TRBV6-5 and TRBJ2-2; D might be TRBD1 (6 bases). The length of the CDR3 is 15 residues. Trimming took 6 bases from V and 0 from J, leaving 11 bases between them. CDR1 is MNHEY and CDR2 is SVGAGI in the germline V gene. CDR3 sequence (DNA): TGTGCCAGCAGCCGAAACAGGGCGAACACCGGGGAGCTGTTTTTT. Protein: CASSRNRANTGELFF.

The chain joins TRBV5-5 to TRBJ2-2; TRBD1 agrees at 10 bases. With V trimmed by 3 bases and J by 4 bases, 3 bases remained unmatched. The germline V gene encodes CDR1 SGHKS and CDR2 YYEKEE (reference sequence). The CDR3 length is 15 residues. The CDR3 protein is CASSWDRGGTGELFF. DNA for the CDR3: TGTGCCAGCAGCTGGGACAGGGGAGGCACCGGGGAGCTGTTTTTT.

V usage is TRBV5-6 and J usage is TRBJ2-5; D not certain. V shed 5 bases and J shed 5 bases, with 19 bases lying between them. Per germline, CDR1 SGHDT and CDR2 YYEEEE. This CDR3 is 15 amino acids long. The CDR3 reads CASSFSPGVAETQYF. DNA for the CDR3: TGTGCCAGCAGTTTCTCGCCCGGCGTAGCTGAGACCCAGTACTTC.

The V gene is TRBV4-2, the J gene TRBJ2-2, with TRBD2 identical over 13 bases. Germline V lookup: CDR1 LGHNA, CDR2 YNFKEQ. There are 18 residues in the CDR3. The V segment lost 1 base and the J segment 4 bases; nucleotides outside the gene matches: 6. The CDR3 loop reads CASSQATSGRVGTGELFF. In nucleotides, the CDR3 is TGTGCCAGCAGCCAAGCAACTAGCGGGAGGGTCGGCACCGGGGAGCTGTTTTTT.

The V gene is TRBV9, the J gene TRBJ2-1; 10 positions agree with TRBD2. Germline V lookup: CDR1 SGDLS, CDR2 YYNGEE. The junction had 12 bases not matched to a gene; V was cut back by 3 bases and J by 6 bases. The CDR3 length is 17 residues. CDR3 sequence: CASSAGASGGMGNEQFF. CDR3 DNA sequence: TGTGCCAGCAGCGCAGGAGCTAGCGGGGGTATGGGCAATGAGCAGTTCTTC.